Presented here are 32 T cell receptor beta chains from one specimen sequenced in a study of cytomegalovirus exposure and HLA in healthy donors. The PCR ran on 60 Vbeta and 13 Jbeta primers. Clones were read by immunoSEQ multiplex PCR, and TCRdb kept only the in-frame ones, dropping some. The sample lists about 89,000 clones; less than 9.5% were seen once. Sequencing was performed on PBMCs. The source of these receptors is a man aged 45-60 years in good health and CMV-seropositive.

The sample holds a few counts of this clone. V usage is TRBV30 and J usage is TRBJ2-3; 15 bases map to TRBD2. The CDR3 length is 16 residues. Trimming cost V 4 bases and J 2 bases; bases outside gene matches: 4. CDR1 and CDR2 from the germline V gene are GTSNPN and SVGIG (reference sequence). The CDR3 sequence: CAWTGTSGRYTDTQYF. As DNA, the CDR3 is TGTGCCTGGACCGGGACTAGCGGGAGGTACACAGATACGCAGTATTTT.

V is TRBV11-3 and J is TRBJ2-1; perhaps TRBD2 as D (6 bases). The CDR3 totals 15 residues. Germline lookup yields CDR1 SGHNT and CDR2 YENEEA. Trimming shortened V by 5 bases and J by 2 bases, and 13 bases separated the two germline ends. CDR3 region: CASSPYRGTYNEQFF. In DNA, the CDR3 is TGTGCCAGCAGCCCTTACCGGGGGACCTACAATGAGCAGTTCTTC.

V gene TRBV5-6 combines with J gene TRBJ1-6; 7 nucleotides agree with TRBD1. J lost 7 bases, V lost 4 bases, and 8 bases had no gene match. Germline CDR1 and CDR2: SGHDT and YYEEEE. The CDR3 contains 15 residues. The CDR3 is CASSLGQVENSPLHF. The CDR3 DNA is TGTGCCAGCAGCCTAGGACAGGTAGAGAATTCACCCCTCCACTTT.

The sample holds a few counts of this clone. This chain links TRBV14 with TRBJ2-3; D might be TRBD1 (6 bases). Germline V lookup: CDR1 SGHDN, CDR2 FVKESK. The CDR3 has 15 amino acids. Trimming cost V 4 bases and J 2 bases, with 13 bases left between them. The CDR3 here is CASSLNPGDTDTQYF. The CDR3 region has the DNA TGTGCCAGCAGCCTTAACCCAGGGGACACAGATACGCAGTATTTT.

The sample holds a few counts of this clone. J is TRBJ2-5 and V is TRBV5-8, with D maybe TRBD2 (5 bases). Germline V CDR1 and CDR2: SGHTS, YDEGEE. V was clipped by 4 bases and J by 3 bases, with 13 bases between them. This CDR3 has 14 amino acids. The CDR3 coding sequence is TGTGCCAGCAGCCGGGATTCCGGGAAAGAGACCCAGTACTTC. It is translated as CASSRDSGKETQYF.

A few counts support this clone. DNA for the CDR3: TGTGCCAGCAGCCCCACGGGGGGGGCAGGCGAAAAACTGTTTTTT. Translating it yields CASSPTGGAGEKLFF. This chain connects TRBV7-8 to TRBJ1-4, with TRBD1 as a possible D gene (6 bases). The CDR3 consists of 15 residues. Germline V CDR1 and CDR2: SGHVS, FQNEAQ. V was cut by 5 bases and J by 8 bases, with 18 bases left in between.

V is TRBV30 and J is TRBJ2-3; TRBD2 aligns across 7 bases. CDR3 length equals 16 residues. CDR1 is GTSNPN, CDR2 SVGIG, per germline (reference sequence). J was trimmed by 3 bases and V by 7 bases; bases with no gene match: 16. As DNA, the CDR3 is TGTGCCTTGGGGGGGGGAGCCCCTCTTCGGACAGATACGCAGTATTTT. Amino acid sequence: CALGGGAPLRTDTQYF. The full variable domain, its missing parts supplied by reference TRBV30 and TRBJ2-3, is SQTIHQWPATLVQPVGSPLSLECTVEGTSNPNLYWYRQAAGRGLQLLFYSVGIGQISSEVPQNLSASRPQDRQFILSSKKLLLSDSGFYLCALGGGAPLRTDTQYFGPGTRLTVL.

In its sample, this clone was seen a few times. The chain uses TRBV19 and TRBJ2-7, with 11 bases aligning to TRBD1. The CDR3 consists of 14 residues. The V segment lost 5 bases and the J segment 3 bases; nucleotides outside the gene matches: 3. Germline values: CDR1 LNHDA, CDR2 SQIVND (reference sequence). The CDR3 DNA reads as TGTGCCAGTAGTCCGGGGACAGGGGGCTACGAGCAGTACTTC. It codes for CASSPGTGGYEQYF.

There are a few counts of this clone. The V call is TRBV10-3, the J call TRBJ1-3; D may be TRBD1 (5 bases). The V and J ends lost 4 bases and 0 bases respectively, with 13 bases between them. The germline V gene encodes CDR1 ENHRY and CDR2 SYGVKD. This CDR3 spans 16 amino acids. CDR3 bases: TGTGCCATCAGTGGAACAATACAGGCCTCTGGAAACACCATATATTTT. This translates into CAISGTIQASGNTIYF.

This chain connects TRBV30 to TRBJ1-5; D is possibly TRBD1 (5 bases). Trimming removed 2 bases at V and 2 bases at J, with 10 bases between. The CDR3 length is 14 residues. CDR1 and CDR2 (germline): GTSNPN, SVGIG (reference sequence). CDR3 DNA: TGTGCCTGGAGTTTTCGGGGGGGCAATCAGCCCCAGCATTTT. Amino acids: CAWSFRGGNQPQHF. Full variable domain (remainder filled in from reference TRBV30 and TRBJ1-5): SQTIHQWPATLVQPVGSPLSLECTVEGTSNPNLYWYRQAAGRGLQLLFYSVGIGQISSEVPQNLSASRPQDRQFILSSKKLLLSDSGFYLCAWSFRGGNQPQHFGDGTRLSIL.

V is TRBV7-3 and J is TRBJ1-1; D unresolved. The germline gives CDR1 SGHTA, CDR2 FQGTGA. CDR3 size: 13 residues. The V end was cut by 2 bases, the J end by 2 bases, with 6 bases between. This chain's CDR3 is CASSLLQNTEAFF. The DNA of the CDR3 is TGTGCCAGCAGCTTATTACAAAACACTGAAGCTTTCTTT.

This clone has just a few counts. The chain uses TRBV5-4 and TRBJ2-4, with 9 bases identical to TRBD2. Trimming at V came to 0 bases and at J to 5 bases, leaving 3 bases not matched to a gene. The CDR3 spans 15 residues. The germline gives CDR1 SGHNT, CDR2 YYREEE (reference sequence). In DNA, the CDR3 is TGTGCCAGCAGCTTGGGGGCGGGAGGGCAAAACATTCAGTACTTC. This translates into CASSLGAGGQNIQYF.

The CDR3 spells CASSQETGTYGYTF. The DNA for the CDR3 is TGCGCCAGCAGCCAGGAGACAGGGACCTATGGCTACACCTTC. This chain uses TRBV4-1 with TRBJ1-2; 7 nucleotides align to TRBD1. With 3 bases clipped from V and 4 bases from J, the junction kept 5 bases outside the gene matches. The V gene's germline CDR1 is MGHRA and CDR2 YSYEKL. The CDR3 is 14 amino acids.

This clone was found a few times. V and J are TRBV4-2 and TRBJ2-1; tentative D call: TRBD2 (6 bases). This CDR3 region has 14 residues. Germline values: CDR1 LGHNA, CDR2 YNFKEQ. Trimming cost V 2 bases and J 7 bases, with 12 bases left between them. The CDR3 region is CASSQRASVNEQFF. The DNA for the CDR3 is TGTGCCAGCAGCCAACGGGCTAGCGTTAATGAGCAGTTCTTC.

The J gene is TRBJ2-3, the V gene TRBV5-4; 7 bases map to TRBD2. CDR1 is SGHNT, CDR2 YYREEE, per germline (reference sequence). The ends lost 6 bases at V and 6 bases at J; junction bases unmatched: 7. This CDR3 has 13 amino acids. Here the CDR3 reads CASTREGPDTQYF. CDR3 in DNA: TGTGCCAGCACCAGGGAGGGCCCGGATACGCAGTATTTT. Drawing the rest from reference TRBV5-4 and TRBJ2-3, the complete variable domain is ETGVTQSPTHLIKTRGQQVTLRCSSQSGHNTVSWYQQALGQGPQFIFQYYREEENGRGNFPPRFSGLQFPNYSSELNVNALELDDSALYLCASTREGPDTQYFGPGTRLTVL.

This clone was detected only a few times. The rearrangement uses TRBV28 and TRBJ1-2, with 11 bases lining up with TRBD1. This CDR3 comprises 16 residues. V lost 5 bases and J lost 2; bases outside the gene matches: 7. Germline V gene sequence: CDR1 MDHEN, CDR2 SYDVKM. The CDR3 sequence: CASSLGGTGGNYGYTF. The DNA for the CDR3 is TGTGCCAGCAGTCTGGGCGGGACAGGGGGGAACTATGGCTACACCTTC.

For the CDR3, the DNA is TGTGCCAGCAGCTTGGGTTCCCGCGATTTTTTTGCAAAAGCTTTCTTT. Its protein is CASSLGSRDFFAKAFF. The chain carries TRBV5-4 and TRBJ1-1; unclear D gene. Germline V CDR1 and CDR2: SGHNT, YYREEE (reference sequence). Trimming took 0 bases from V and 9 from J, leaving 21 bases between them. The CDR3 consists of 16 residues. The full variable domain, completed using reference TRBV5-4 and TRBJ1-1, is ETGVTQSPTHLIKTRGQQVTLRCSSQSGHNTVSWYQQALGQGPQFIFQYYREEENGRGNFPPRFSGLQFPNYSSELNVNALELDDSALYLCASSLGSRDFFAKAFFGQGTRLTVV.

This clone was observed a few times. As DNA, the CDR3 is TGTGCTAGTGGTTTGGTACCTTTCGCGTCAGGGGGGGAGACCCAGTACTTC. Its translation: CASGLVPFASGGETQYF. V usage is TRBV12-5 and J usage is TRBJ2-5; perhaps TRBD1 as D (7 bases). The CDR3 runs 17 residues. Trimming took 0 bases from V and 5 from J, leaving 19 bases between them. Germline-derived CDR1 and CDR2 are LGHNT and FRNRAP.

There are a few counts of this clone. V gene TRBV30 combines with J gene TRBJ2-5; 10 positions agree with TRBD1. J gave up 4 bases and V 4 bases, and 12 bases lay outside the gene matches. The CDR3 has 16 residues. Looked up from germline, CDR1 is GTSNPN and CDR2 is SVGIG (reference sequence). CDR3 DNA: TGTGCCTGGAAGAGGGGGACAGGGGCCGGTGCAGAGACCCAGTACTTC. This sequence encodes CAWKRGTGAGAETQYF.

The sample holds a few counts of this clone. V gene TRBV15 combines with J gene TRBJ1-2, with 7 bases fitting TRBD1. The CDR3 runs 16 residues. Germline trimming cut 3 bases from V and 4 bases from J; bases unmatched to any gene: 11. Germline V gene data show CDR1 as LNHNV and CDR2 as YYDKDF (reference sequence). The CDR3 reads CATSSEPGTVGYGYTF. CDR3 sequence (DNA): TGTGCCACCAGCAGTGAACCGGGGACAGTGGGCTATGGCTACACCTTC.

Concerning this clone itself: This CDR3 is also generated by other DNA sequences in the sample. V gene TRBV6-6 combines with J gene TRBJ2-7; TRBD1 aligns across 11 bases. The V gene end was trimmed by 2 bases and the J gene end by 3 bases; junction bases not matched to a gene: 0. This CDR3 is 14 amino acids long. CDR1 MNHNY and CDR2 SVGAGI come from the germline V gene (reference sequence). CDR3 in amino acids: CASSYGTGGYEQYF. Written as DNA, the CDR3 is TGTGCCAGCAGTTACGGGACAGGGGGCTACGAGCAGTACTTC.

This clone showed up just a few times. The chain joins TRBV4-2 to TRBJ2-1, with 9 positions matching TRBD2. With 0 bases clipped from V and 4 bases from J, the junction kept 10 bases outside the gene matches. The CDR3 runs 18 residues. Germline V gene data show CDR1 as LGHNA and CDR2 as YNFKEQ. The CDR3 protein is CASSQDWNLAGYYNEQFF. The DNA of the CDR3 is TGTGCCAGCAGCCAAGATTGGAACCTAGCGGGATATTACAATGAGCAGTTCTTC.

This clone was counted ten times or more. The chain is built from TRBV10-3 and TRBJ2-2, with 11 bases lining up with TRBD2. The V and J ends lost 4 bases and 7 bases, in that order; junction bases with no gene match: 5. Germline lookup yields CDR1 ENHRY and CDR2 SYGVKD. The CDR3 length is 15 residues. The CDR3 bases are TGTGCCATCAGTGTTGGACTAGCGGGCGTCGGGGAGCTGTTTTTT. It yields the protein CAISVGLAGVGELFF.

The genes are TRBV28 and TRBJ1-1, with D uncertain. V was pared by 4 bases and J by 4 bases, with 10 bases between. The CDR3 has 13 residues. Germline V gives CDR1 MDHEN, CDR2 SYDVKM. In DNA form, the CDR3 reads TGTGCCAGCAGTTCCGTCGTCGTCACTGAAGCTTTCTTT. It yields the protein CASSSVVVTEAFF.

The chain carries TRBV7-9 and TRBJ2-5; 7 nucleotides line up with TRBD2. Gene TRBJ2-7 matches the end of the DNA better, so the J call may be wrong. The CDR3 is 15 residues long. Germline CDR1 SEHNR, CDR2 FQNEAQ (reference sequence). CDR3 in DNA: TGTGCCAGCAGTAAGGGAGGGGCCGGCTCCTACGAGCAGTACTTC. Encoded protein: CASSKGGAGSYEQYF.

The chain uses TRBV7-2 and TRBJ2-5; D might be TRBD2 (5 bases). The CDR3 is made up of 13 amino acids. Germline values: CDR1 SGHTA, CDR2 FQGNSA. V was trimmed by 5 bases and J by 2 bases, leaving 9 bases between them. The CDR3 here is CASSQRSQETQYF. As DNA, the CDR3 is TGTGCCAGCAGCCAGCGGTCGCAAGAGACCCAGTACTTC.

This clone was recorded at least ten times. This chain uses TRBV27 with TRBJ1-1; D might be TRBD1 (5 bases). Germline CDR1 MNHEY, CDR2 SMNVEV (reference sequence). Trimming removed 4 bases at V and 3 bases at J, with 18 bases between. The CDR3 runs to 16 residues. The CDR3 sequence: CASSSTVGAGYTEAFF. As DNA, the CDR3 is TGTGCCAGCAGTTCTACGGTCGGGGCGGGGTACACTGAAGCTTTCTTT.

This chain links TRBV19 with TRBJ2-3; 8 bases agree with TRBD2. The V gene end was trimmed by 1 base and the J gene end by 0 bases; junction bases not matched to a gene: 3. This CDR3 spans 16 amino acids. Germline CDR1 LNHDA, CDR2 SQIVND (reference sequence). The CDR3 nucleotides are TGTGCCAGTAGTATAGCGACTAGCGCCAGCACAGATACGCAGTATTTT. This codes for CASSIATSASTDTQYF.

The V call is TRBV30, the J call TRBJ2-1; possibly TRBD2 for D (6 bases). The CDR3 is made up of 16 amino acids. CDR1 is GTSNPN, CDR2 SVGIG, per germline (reference sequence). Trimming stripped 0 bases from V and 2 bases from J, with 14 bases between. CDR3 in DNA: TGTGCCTGGAGTGTTGGGGGGAGATACCCCTACAATGAGCAGTTCTTC. Translation gives CAWSVGGRYPYNEQFF.

The chain has TRBV6-5 and TRBJ2-7; TRBD2 agrees at 10 bases. The V and J ends lost 0 bases and 2 bases, in that order; junction bases with no gene match: 4. Germline CDR1 MNHEY, CDR2 SVGAGI. This CDR3 is built from 16 residues. CDR3 coding DNA: TGTGCCAGCAGTTACTCGATACTAGCGGGGACCTACGAGCAGTACTTC. Its translation is CASSYSILAGTYEQYF.

The rearrangement joins TRBV14 to TRBJ2-5; 7 nucleotides line up with TRBD1. Germline trimming cut 2 bases from V and 4 bases from J; bases unmatched to any gene: 1. In germline, CDR1 is SGHDN, CDR2 FVKESK. This CDR3 is built from 13 residues. CDR3 sequence: CASSQRDRETQYF. The CDR3 nucleotides are TGTGCCAGCAGCCAAAGGGACAGAGAGACCCAGTACTTC. Drawing the rest from reference TRBV14 and TRBJ2-5, the complete variable domain is EAGVTQFPSHSVIEKGQTVTLRCDPISGHDNLYWYRRVMGKEIKFLLHFVKESKQDESGMPNNRFLAERTGGTYSTLKVQPAELEDSGVYFCASSQRDRETQYFGPGTRLLVL.

This clone was detected a few times. The chain recombines TRBV6-5 with TRBJ2-3, with 7 bases aligning to TRBD2. CDR3 length: 16 amino acids. CDR1 and CDR2 (germline): MNHEY, SVGAGI. Losses at the gene ends were 2 bases for V and 0 bases for J; bases not matched to a gene: 5. The CDR3 reads CASSYGRATSTDTQYF. The DNA for the CDR3 is TGTGCCAGCAGTTACGGGAGGGCGACTAGCACAGATACGCAGTATTTT.